The 23 T cell receptor beta chains in this list originate from one sample, sequenced in a study of CD8 T cells in Susac syndrome. Random-hexamer reverse transcription was applied to roughly 0.5 to 1 ug RNA. TCRdb used MiXCR to reprocess the immunoSEQ multiplex PCR reads, holding one entry per CDR3 protein. The sample carries 120,000 to 150,000 distinct CDR3 sequences, approximately 94% recorded once. The sample consisted of CD4+ T cells from PBMCs. Receptors were obtained from a human donor with Susac syndrome.

The V and J genes are TRBV15 and TRBJ1-5; no definite D call. Germline assignment: CDR1 LNHNV and CDR2 YYDKDF (reference sequence). CDR3 length: 12 residues. Trimming took off 0 bases at V and 5 bases at J, with 2 bases between the two ends. This CDR3 is CATSRDDQPQHF. CDR3 in DNA: TGTGCCACCAGCAGAGATGATCAGCCCCAGCATTTT.

This chain joins TRBV3-1 and TRBJ2-3; D gene uncertain. Trimming cost V 4 bases and J 3 bases, with 11 bases left between them. Germline lookup yields CDR1 LGHDT and CDR2 YNNKEL (reference sequence). The CDR3 loop spans 14 amino acids. The CDR3 is CASSPRTDTDTQYF. CDR3 DNA: TGTGCCAGCAGCCCCCGGACCGATACAGATACGCAGTATTTT.

The gene calls are TRBV7-3 and TRBJ1-6; D not resolved. In germline, CDR1 is SGHTA, CDR2 FQGTGA. Trimming took 6 bases from V and 5 from J, leaving 11 bases between them. The CDR3 spans 14 residues. DNA of the CDR3: TGTGCCAGCAGTGTCGGGCGGAATAATTCACCCCTCCACTTT. The encoded protein is CASSVGRNNSPLHF.

This clonotype is a singleton in its sample. The rearrangement links TRBV20-1 to TRBJ2-4, with 8 positions matching TRBD1. The J segment lost 6 bases and the V segment lost 3 bases, leaving 7 bases of the junction unmatched. Germline V gene data show CDR1 as DFQATT and CDR2 as SNEGSKA (reference sequence). The CDR3 contains 14 residues. The CDR3 sequence: CSASPRQGTNIQYF. In DNA, the CDR3 is TGCAGTGCTAGTCCCCGACAGGGGACAAACATTCAGTACTTC.

The chain has TRBV5-4 and TRBJ2-5; no clear D. With 2 bases removed from V and 0 bases from J, the gap between germline ends came to 8 bases. Germline loops: CDR1 SGHNT, CDR2 YYREEE (reference sequence). The length of the CDR3 is 14 residues. CDR3 bases: TGTGCCAGCAGCTTATGGGCAGACCAAGAGACCCAGTACTTC. Protein sequence: CASSLWADQETQYF.

This clonotype was counted once. The chain uses TRBV2 and TRBJ2-1; D is uncertain. The V gene lost 5 bases and the J gene lost 10 bases, with 9 bases spanning the gap. The germline V gene has CDR1 SNHLY and CDR2 FYNNEI. The CDR3 is 11 residues long. CDR3 sequence (DNA): TGTGCCAGCAGTCTATCTGGGGAGCAGTTCTTC. This sequence encodes CASSLSGEQFF.

The CDR3 loop reads CASSQVQGLGYTF. CDR3 bases: TGTGCCAGCAGCCAAGTTCAGGGCTTGGGCTACACCTTC. The V and J genes are TRBV3-1 and TRBJ1-2; TRBD1 is a possible D gene (5 bases). The CDR3 length is 13 residues. Germline lookup yields CDR1 LGHDT and CDR2 YNNKEL (reference sequence). V lost 1 base and J lost 8, with 11 bases in between.

The chain couples TRBV25-1 to TRBJ2-3; D could derive from TRBD1 or TRBD2 (5 bases each). V was clipped by 3 bases and J by 1 base, with 8 bases between them. Germline V gene data show CDR1 as MGHDK and CDR2 as SYGVNS. The CDR3 runs 14 residues. In DNA form, the CDR3 reads TGTGCCAGCAGTGATGTGGGGGGCACAGATACGCAGTATTTT. Translated: CASSDVGGTDTQYF.

The gene calls are TRBV3-1 and TRBJ1-2; D unclear. V was pared by 1 base and J by 7 bases, with 13 bases between. The germline CDR1 and CDR2 sequences are LGHDT and YNNKEL (reference sequence). The CDR3 has 14 residues. CDR3 DNA sequence: TGTGCCAGCAGCCAAGTTGGAGGGTCGAGTGGCTACACCTTC. Residues: CASSQVGGSSGYTF.

This clonotype is a singleton in its sample. The chain is built from TRBV5-4 and TRBJ2-1, with TRBD2 matching 13 bases. Losses at the gene ends were 2 bases for V and 5 bases for J; bases not matched to a gene: 7. The CDR3 runs 17 residues. In germline, CDR1 is SGHNT, CDR2 YYREEE (reference sequence). The CDR3, as DNA: TGTGCCAGCAGCTTTTCCGGGACTAGCGGGACTCACAATGAGCAGTTCTTC. This sequence encodes CASSFSGTSGTHNEQFF.

V gene TRBV29-1 combines with J gene TRBJ2-4; 9 bases map to TRBD1. CDR1 is SQVTM and CDR2 is ANQGSEA in the germline V gene. The CDR3 totals 11 residues. The CDR3 region is CNAPGQGIQYF. For the CDR3, the DNA is TGCAACGCCCCGGGACAGGGCATTCAGTACTTC.

In this sample, this clonotype turned up once. The V call is TRBV28, the J call TRBJ1-2; D uncertain. Germline assignment: CDR1 MDHEN and CDR2 SYDVKM. Trimming took 7 bases from V and 4 from J, leaving 10 bases between them. The CDR3 has 12 amino acids. The CDR3 DNA reads TGTGCCAGCACCCGGGAGCCCTATGGCTACACCTTC. It translates to CASTREPYGYTF.

The gene calls are TRBV3-1 and TRBJ2-5, with a weak D call TRBD1 (6 bases). Trimming pared 6 bases from V and 5 bases from J, leaving 13 bases between. The CDR3 runs to 13 residues. Germline V gene sequence: CDR1 LGHDT, CDR2 YNNKEL (reference sequence). The CDR3 reads CASRGGPRETQYF. In DNA, the CDR3 is TGTGCCAGCAGAGGGGGACCACGGGAGACCCAGTACTTC.

This chain uses TRBV18 with TRBJ2-7; the D is unclear. Trimming removed 3 bases at V and 1 base at J, with 10 bases between. The CDR3 spans 14 residues. The germline V gene has CDR1 KGHSH and CDR2 LQKENI. The CDR3 protein is CASSPDLGSYEQYF. The CDR3 DNA reads TGTGCCAGCTCACCCGACCTAGGGTCCTACGAGCAGTACTTC.

This clonotype was picked up one time. The chain uses TRBV4-1 and TRBJ2-5; D call uncertain. The CDR3 has 13 residues. Trimming took off 3 bases at V and 1 base at J, with 6 bases between the two ends. The germline V gene encodes CDR1 MGHRA and CDR2 YSYEKL. The CDR3 here is CASSHGAQETQYF. CDR3 DNA sequence: TGCGCCAGCAGCCACGGAGCCCAAGAGACCCAGTACTTC.

Only a few counts were recorded for this clonotype. V gene TRBV12-3 or TRBV12-4 combines with J gene TRBJ1-1; D is undetermined. The CDR3 extends over 14 amino acids. Between the trimmed V and J ends, which lost 3 bases and 0 bases, there was a span of 8 bases. As DNA, the CDR3 is TGTGCCAGCAGTTTCGGCAGGTTGAACACTGAAGCTTTCTTT. Protein: CASSFGRLNTEAFF.

The chain joins TRBV12-3 or TRBV12-4 to TRBJ1-1, with D uncertain. This CDR3 is built from 11 residues. V lost 3 bases and J lost 11, with 10 bases in between. This CDR3 reads CASSFGFLAFF. The CDR3 coding sequence is TGTGCCAGCAGTTTCGGTTTTCTGGCTTTCTTT.

This chain joins TRBV20-1 and TRBJ2-1; 7 nucleotides agree with TRBD2. V was pared by 5 bases and J by 3 bases, with 13 bases of the junction left unmatched. The CDR3 covers 16 residues. Looked up from germline, CDR1 is DFQATT and CDR2 is SNEGSKA (reference sequence). CDR3 in amino acids: CSAAPRRESYYNEQFF. DNA of the CDR3: TGCAGTGCTGCCCCCCGGCGGGAGAGTTACTACAATGAGCAGTTCTTC.

The chain employs TRBV3-1 and TRBJ1-2; D is ambiguous. The CDR3 has 13 residues. The germline gives CDR1 LGHDT, CDR2 YNNKEL (reference sequence). The germline V and J ends were trimmed by 0 bases and 8 bases, with 10 bases remaining between them. In DNA, the CDR3 is TGTGCCAGCAGCCAAGATCATTCCCGGGGCTACACCTTC. Encoded protein: CASSQDHSRGYTF.

This chain uses TRBV12-3 or TRBV12-4 with TRBJ2-3; the match to TRBD2 covers 14 bases. The CDR3 has 16 amino acids. The trim removed 6 bases at V and 3 bases at J, leaving 5 bases unmatched. The DNA for the CDR3 is TGTGCCAGCAGGAGGACTAGCGGGGGGCTTACAGATACGCAGTATTTT. This codes for CASRRTSGGLTDTQYF.

The V and J genes are TRBV18 and TRBJ2-7; 8 bases are shared with TRBD2. With V trimmed by 3 bases and J by 5 bases, 9 bases remained unmatched. Germline CDR1 and CDR2: KGHSH and LQKENI. The CDR3 is made up of 15 amino acids. CDR3 in DNA: TGTGCCAGCTCACCTCTAGCGGGTGAAATCGACGAGCAGTACTTC. This encodes CASSPLAGEIDEQYF.

This clonotype was seen a single time. Written as DNA, the CDR3 is TGTGCCAGCAGCCGACCCCCGGGACTAGCCTACGAGCAGTACTTC. This codes for CASSRPPGLAYEQYF. The chain links TRBV3-1 to TRBJ2-7; 8 nucleotides line up with TRBD2. With 4 bases clipped from V and 2 bases from J, the junction kept 7 bases outside the gene matches. The CDR3 consists of 15 residues. Germline CDR1 is LGHDT and CDR2 is YNNKEL (reference sequence).

The V call is TRBV14, the J call TRBJ2-1; 9 bases are shared with TRBD1. V lost 4 bases to trimming and J lost 7 bases; unmatched junction nucleotides: 5. The CDR3 runs 14 residues. Germline assignment: CDR1 SGHDN and CDR2 FVKESK. The CDR3 DNA reads TGTGCCAGCAGCCCAGGGACAGGGAGGAATGAGCAGTTCTTC. Encoded protein: CASSPGTGRNEQFF.